This TCR beta chain derives from a study of T cells after yellow fever vaccination. Study-level information: Low-cell-number fractions underwent preparation using SMART-Seq v4 Ultra Low Input. Findings of the study overall: Researchers noted that a small share of clonotypes showed up in both CD4 and CD8 compartments. The secondary response showed a weaker magnitude and a faster peak, day 5 versus 15.

The CDR3 is 16 residues long. V was shortened by 4 bases and J by 4 bases, with 19 bases between the two germline ends. The germline gives CDR1 MNHEY, CDR2 SMNVEV (reference sequence). This clonotype has ten or more counts. Its matching antigen is unknown. Template switching with 5'RACE generated the TCR cDNA and added a universal primer site and UMIs. TCRdb fed the 5' RACE reads into MiXCR, producing one record per CDR3 protein. The repertoire holds tens of thousands of distinct CDR3 sequences, with 7.4% as singletons. The chain uses TRBV27 and TRBJ1-2, with D uncertain. The TCR was taken from a young man who received the YFV17D yellow fever vaccine. The source was CD8+ T cells sorted from PBMCs, collected 15 days after the yellow fever booster vaccination. CDR3 sequence reads: CASSSIPGITFYGYTF. CDR3 DNA sequence: TGTGCCAGCAGTTCTATTCCCGGGATAACATTCTATGGCTACACCTTC.